This T cell receptor beta chain was obtained from a study of shared clonotypes between healthy human individuals (dated by TCRdb to the early 2020s). Context from the whole study: A few men and a couple of women, aged 18 to 49 years, made up the cohort. To estimate repertoire size and how much clonotypes are shared between individuals, the study performed deep sequencing of blood TCR repertoires from 4 to 6 healthy adults. To increase sequencing depth and limit assay-specific biases, different laboratories used diverse techniques to prepare libraries and sequence TCR repertoires. Each donor's leukapheresis produced roughly between roughly 0.85 and 10 billion PBMCs.

Using the deep immunoSEQ assay, multiplex PCR amplified TCR CDR3 regions from genomic DNA. Extracted genomic DNA from each cell subset was distributed evenly across all wells of several immunoSEQ 96-well plates, and each plate was treated as a replicate. For unsorted PBMC, around 310 ng of genomic DNA, equivalent to 30,000 to 35,000 T cell genomes, went into each replicate PCR. Ten immunoSEQ deep assay plates were used to sequence the unsorted PBMC genomic DNA. Purified libraries were quantified with a Qubit 3.0 fluorometer, sized on a Bioanalyzer 2100, and re-quantified with the KAPA Library Quantification kit. A separate single-read 150-cycle Illumina NextSeq 550 flow cell was used to sequence each immunoSEQ 96-well plate. The authors' analysis ran thus. Because the immunoSEQ output held only junctional sequences and lacked quality scores, the filtering could not match the filtering applied to full-length reads. To assign V/J genes and CDR3, sequences were annotated against IMGT germline references using PyIR, a Python wrapper for IgBLAST v1.9. Reads were removed for weak V/J assignments (E-value above 1e-6), missing CDR3, stop codons, out-of-frame junctions, or ambiguous translated residues. V3J clonotypes were defined by identical inferred V gene, J gene, and CDR3 amino acid sequence. To compute the percentage overlap between repertoires, the number of shared unique clonotypes was divided by the size of the smaller repertoire. Three approaches were used to assess repertoire richness: RTK rarefaction, the Chao1 estimator, and Recon v2.1 estimates of unobserved clonotypes. TCRdb carries this immuneACCESS record with in-frame sequences only. Its versions omit some clonotypes, under half of them owing to an unresolved V gene in the studies checked, with the rest unexplained. That table gives V, J and clone size, and the DNA gave D and trimming. In this sample the table shows around 500,000 clones, 65% to 80% of which occur a single time. The top ten clones comprise about 12% of the sample.

This clone was counted a few times. Its antigen specificity is not known. Per-base qualities were not stored, and no clone one base away is much larger. Healthy HIV-negative adults with no recently reported acute infections or vaccinations were included as donors. Only Caucasian adults living in Nashville, Tennessee, USA were represented among the donors. For unsorted samples, 90 million or so PBMCs were counted and genomic DNA was extracted with the QIAamp DNA Blood Mini kit. Blood was collected by leukapheresis, and PBMCs were isolated by Ficoll-Histopaque density gradient centrifugation and then cryopreserved in liquid nitrogen vapor phase. The full study reports these points: Because the study included only a small number of donors, the genetic and exposure-history diversity represented was limited. Sampling was restricted to blood, and TCR repertoires in tissue are likely to differ from TCR repertoires in blood. Pairwise subsampling indicated that sequencing depth was expected to affect the degree of clonotype sharing among donors.

The CDR3, cysteine through phenylalanine, is 15 amino acids long. The kept DNA is CDR3 alone, 45 bases in frame from the first base. Trimming accounts for 2 bases at V and 2 bases at J, while the number of junction bases matched to no gene is 4. Reading the germline V gene gives CDR1 SGHTA and CDR2 FQGTGA. This receptor was obtained from a middle-aged woman in good health. Some clones in this sample may be carry-over from other donors' samples. The rearrangement combines TRBV7-3 with TRBJ2-3, and 7 junction bases match TRBD2. Input material: PBMCs. In nucleotide form, the sequence is TGTGCCAGCAGCTTAGGGGAGGGCCACACAGATACGCAGTATTTT. It encodes CASSLGEGHTDTQYF.